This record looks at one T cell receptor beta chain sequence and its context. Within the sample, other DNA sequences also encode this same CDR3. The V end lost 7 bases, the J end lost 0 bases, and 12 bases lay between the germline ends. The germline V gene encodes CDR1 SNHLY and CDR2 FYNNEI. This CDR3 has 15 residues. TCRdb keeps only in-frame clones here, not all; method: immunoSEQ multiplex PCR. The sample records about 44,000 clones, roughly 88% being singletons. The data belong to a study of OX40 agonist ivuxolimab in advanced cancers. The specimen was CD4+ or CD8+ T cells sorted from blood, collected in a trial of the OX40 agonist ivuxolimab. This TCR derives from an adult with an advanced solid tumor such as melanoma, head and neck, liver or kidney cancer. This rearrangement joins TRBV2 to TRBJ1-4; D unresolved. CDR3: CASKADYATNEKLFF. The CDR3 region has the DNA TGTGCCAGCAAGGCAGACTACGCAACTAATGAAAAACTGTTTTTT.